The present T cell receptor beta chain was sequenced within a study of human T cells and chemical hapten exposure. Germline-derived CDR1 and CDR2 are SGHAT and FQNNGV. V was clipped by 3 bases and J by 0 bases, with 5 bases between them. The CDR3 totals 13 residues. Time point: healthy volunteer bleed at 2 weeks. It was unfractionated whole blood from which total RNA was extracted. What the library attached to individual cDNA molecules were unique molecular identifiers. TCRdb reprocessed the RACE reads with MiXCR, giving one entry per CDR3 protein. Found here are about 46,000 distinct CDR3 sequences, 3.5% to 4.5% of them singletons; the top ten hold 1.6%. This clonotype was detected a few times.

The sample was whole blood. This receptor was identified in a female donor in good health. Some clones in this sample may be carry-over from other donors' samples. V is TRBV11-2 and J is TRBJ1-1; D gene ambiguous. The CDR3 loop reads CASSFEMNTEAFF. The CDR3 bases are TGTGCCAGCAGCTTCGAGATGAACACTGAAGCTTTCTTT.